This record looks at one T cell receptor (beta chain) sequence and its context. The antigen is not known. It was approximately 9.8 x 10^4 TCR templates that were assayed per sample. The protocol was immunoSEQ multiplex PCR, while the TCRdb copy is restricted to in-frame clones and leaves out a portion. The sample gives roughly 100,000 clones, 90% to 95% of which show up once; approximately 0.32% is in the top ten. The data originate from a study of siplizumab effects on memory and regulatory T cells. The CDR3 length is 13 residues. The germline V gene has CDR1 MNHNS and CDR2 SASEGT. Losses at the gene ends were 6 bases for V and 5 bases for J; bases not matched to a gene: 4. Study observations and caveats: Both greater diversity than memory cells and a major contribution to the alloresponse seemed to characterize naive T cells. It was never confirmed that proliferating Tregs from siplizumab cultures were suppressive. Naive-or-memory phenotypes were unassignable for roughly 80-95% of proliferating CD4+ or CD8+ clones.

The chain is built from TRBV6-1 and TRBJ2-7, with TRBD1 matching over 10 bases. This clonotype originated in a human donor in good health. The sequenced sample was CD4+ T cells sorted from blood. The CDR3 DNA sequence: TGTGCCAGCAGAGTGGGACAGGGGAACGAGCAGTACTTC. Encoded protein: CASRVGQGNEQYF.